The entry below gives a single TCR beta chain sequence along with its context. Its antigen is not known. Both 60 Vbeta primers and 13 Jbeta primers went into the PCR. Sequencing was performed with immunoSEQ multiplex PCR; in TCRdb, only in-frame clones are kept and a portion is missing. The data show more than 95,000 clones, around 80% seen once. This entry belongs to a study of cytomegalovirus exposure and HLA in healthy donors. Findings of the study overall: For presence/absence analyses, sequencing depth was assumed to be roughly uniform across donors. Most TCR beta V segments were productive about 90% or about 30% of the time in an earlier analysis. V segments that were indistinguishable, TRBV6-2 and TRBV6-3 among them, were omitted from analysis.

CDR3 size: 15 residues. Deletions cut 5 bases from V and 1 base from J, with 14 bases between. The V gene's germline CDR1 is LNHDA and CDR2 SQIVND (reference sequence). The clonotype originates from a young woman in good health and CMV-seropositive. This rearrangement joins TRBV19 to TRBJ1-2, with D tentatively TRBD1 (5 bases). Material for sequencing was PBMCs. This CDR3 is CASSFRPTDNYGYTF. The CDR3, as DNA: TGTGCCAGTAGTTTCCGCCCGACAGATAACTATGGCTACACCTTC. Based on the CDR3 plus reference TRBV19 and TRBJ1-2, the full variable domain is DGGITQSPKYLFRKEGQNVTLSCEQNLNHDAMYWYRQDPGQGLRLIYYSQIVNDFQKGDIAEGYSVSREKKESFPLTVTSAQKNPTAFYLCASSFRPTDNYGYTFGSGTRLTVV.